These 9 T cell receptor beta chains came from one sample sequenced in a study of T cell responses to AZD1222 COVID-19 vaccine. Sequencing was performed with immunoSEQ multiplex PCR; in TCRdb, only in-frame clones are kept and a portion is missing. This sample has around 100,000 clones; nearly 90% occur once, and the top ten carry roughly 19%. The sample consisted of peripheral blood, taken on day 0 of AZD1222 vaccination. The receptors were sampled from an adult in good health.

The chain couples TRBV28 to TRBJ1-1, with D maybe TRBD1 (6 bases). Germline V lookup: CDR1 MDHEN, CDR2 SYDVKM. Trimming shortened V by 7 bases and J by 1 base, and 16 bases separated the two germline ends. This CDR3 spans 15 amino acids. The CDR3 DNA sequence: TGTGCCAGCATCGGGCCCGGGGGCACGAACACTGAAGCTTTCTTT. Protein product: CASIGPGGTNTEAFF.

This clone was observed a few times. This chain connects TRBV15 to TRBJ2-4; the D gene could be TRBD1 or TRBD2 (6 bases each). Germline V gene sequence: CDR1 LNHNV, CDR2 YYDKDF (reference sequence). The CDR3 length is 16 residues. V lost 2 bases and J lost 3, with 14 bases in between. In DNA form, the CDR3 reads TGTGCCACCAGCAGAAGTGTGGAGGGGGTCAAAAACATTCAGTACTTC. Translated, it gives CATSRSVEGVKNIQYF.

This rearrangement joins TRBV15 to TRBJ2-1, with 13 bases lining up with TRBD2. Trimming took 0 bases from V and 9 from J; bases not matched to a gene: 5. Germline loops: CDR1 LNHNV, CDR2 YYDKDF (reference sequence). The CDR3 runs to 16 residues. This chain's CDR3 is CATSRELAGGPSEQFF. The CDR3 nucleotides are TGTGCCACCAGCAGAGAACTAGCGGGAGGGCCGAGTGAGCAGTTCTTC.

The chain carries TRBV7-3 and TRBJ2-7; TRBD1 is a possible D gene (6 bases). Trimming stripped 3 bases from V and 3 bases from J, with 18 bases between. CDR3 length equals 16 residues. The germline gives CDR1 SGHTA, CDR2 FQGTGA. CDR3 residues: CASSLDAGVSIYEQYF. The CDR3 nucleotides read TGTGCCAGCAGCTTGGATGCAGGGGTTTCAATCTACGAGCAGTACTTC.

V is TRBV1 and J is TRBJ2-5; the table assigns TRBD2, which was not confirmed against the DNA. TRBV1 is deemed a pseudogene. CDR3 length: 17 amino acids. The DNA for the CDR3 is TGCACCAGCAGCCAACTCCTCGGACTAGCGGGGGCGGAGACCCAGTACTTC. It specifies CTSSQLLGLAGAETQYF.

The sample holds one count of this clone. CDR3 amino acids: CASSQQGRAEKLFF. CDR3 sequence (DNA): TGTGCCAGCAGCCAGCAGGGGAGGGCTGAAAAACTGTTTTTT. This sequence joins TRBV4-2 and TRBJ1-4; weak D call: TRBD1 (6 bases). The CDR3 covers 14 residues. CDR1 and CDR2 (germline): LGHNA, YNFKEQ. Trimming removed 3 bases from V and 7 bases from J, with 12 bases in between.

This clone was counted once. The rearrangement links TRBV7-6 to TRBJ2-7, with D perhaps TRBD1 (6 bases). With 1 base removed from V and 0 bases from J, the gap between germline ends came to 10 bases. Germline V gene sequence: CDR1 SGHVS, CDR2 FNYEAQ. This CDR3 contains 15 residues. The CDR3 DNA reads TGTGCCAGCAGCTTAGAGACAGGAAACTCCTACGAGCAGTACTTC. This gives the protein CASSLETGNSYEQYF.

The chain employs TRBV7-4 and TRBJ2-3; 9 bases match TRBD2. This CDR3 contains 17 residues. Germline V lookup: CDR1 SGHVT, CDR2 SQSDAQ. Trimming removed 5 bases from V and 2 bases from J; junction bases left unmatched: 11. CDR3 region: CASSAEGLAGNTDTQYF. In DNA, the CDR3 is TGTGCCAGCAGCGCCGAAGGGCTAGCGGGGAACACAGATACGCAGTATTTT.

The rearrangement joins TRBV4-2 to TRBJ2-7, with D possibly TRBD1 on 5 matching bases. CDR3 size: 12 residues. The germline V and J ends were trimmed by 0 bases and 5 bases, with 5 bases remaining between them. Germline values: CDR1 LGHNA, CDR2 YNFKEQ. This CDR3 is CASSQEGDEQYF. The CDR3 coding sequence is TGTGCCAGCAGCCAAGAAGGGGACGAGCAGTACTTC.